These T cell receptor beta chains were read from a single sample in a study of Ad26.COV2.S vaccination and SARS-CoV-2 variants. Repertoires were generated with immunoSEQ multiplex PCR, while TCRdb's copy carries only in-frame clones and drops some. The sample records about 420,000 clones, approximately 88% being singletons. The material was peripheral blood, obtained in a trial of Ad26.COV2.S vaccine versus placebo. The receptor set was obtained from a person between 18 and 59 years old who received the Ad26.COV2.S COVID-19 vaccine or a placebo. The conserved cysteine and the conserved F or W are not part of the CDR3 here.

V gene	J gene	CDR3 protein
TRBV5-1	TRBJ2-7	ASSLSAGPSYEQY
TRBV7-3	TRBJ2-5	ASSYGVRRWETQY
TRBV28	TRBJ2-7	ASSLSPGREQY
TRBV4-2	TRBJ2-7	ASSLGDASYEQY
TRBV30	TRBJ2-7	AWSFGQGINEQY
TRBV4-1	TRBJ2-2	ASSRTWRPENTGELF
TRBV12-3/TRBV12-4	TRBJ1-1	ASSVRRATEAF
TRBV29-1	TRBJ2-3	SVEGASTDTQY
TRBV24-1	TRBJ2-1	ATSGEGGAQF
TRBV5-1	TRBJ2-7	ASSFAGTPGEQY
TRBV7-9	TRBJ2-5	ASSSPGQTQETQY
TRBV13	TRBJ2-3	ASSSSSGGQGDTQY
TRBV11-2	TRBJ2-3	ASSLFSQGSDTQY
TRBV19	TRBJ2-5	ASSLEDRGQETQY
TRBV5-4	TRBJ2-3	ASSLSRGTDTQY
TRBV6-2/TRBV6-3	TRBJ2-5	ASSYSSVASGLQETQY
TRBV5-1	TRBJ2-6	ASSLFPPLTGTVSGANVLT
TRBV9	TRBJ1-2	ASSVGGQDYGYT
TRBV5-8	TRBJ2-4	ASSLGVYIQY
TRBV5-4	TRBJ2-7	ASSLSGTRAYEQY
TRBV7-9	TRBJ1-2	ASSPPGQVPGYT
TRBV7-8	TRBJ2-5	ASSSPGSGSETQY
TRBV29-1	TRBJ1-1	SVHPSGDGYTEAF
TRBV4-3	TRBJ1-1	ASSQAMMNTEAF
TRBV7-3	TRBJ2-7	ASSLYGQGSYEQY
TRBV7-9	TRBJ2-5	ASSSQGGQETQY
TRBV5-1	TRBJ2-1	ASSSSGGAFGEQF
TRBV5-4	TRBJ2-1	ASSLETGPYNEQF
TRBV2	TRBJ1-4	ATSVGVGIEKLF
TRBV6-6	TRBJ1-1	ASSYSRPGGEAF
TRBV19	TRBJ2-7	ASSILDSSYEQY
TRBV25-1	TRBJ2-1	ASYRASGTPNNEQF
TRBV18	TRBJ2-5	ASSPPADRDTKETQY
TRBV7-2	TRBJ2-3	ASSSLAGGSGSTQY
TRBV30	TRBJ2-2	AWSSGGLETGELF
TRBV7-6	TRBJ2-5	ASSLAGGGETQY
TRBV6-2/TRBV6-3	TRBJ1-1	ASSPGSLTEAF
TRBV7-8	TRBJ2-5	ASRRNRAETQY
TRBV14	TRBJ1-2	ASSARQGSTDGYT
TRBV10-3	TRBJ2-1	AIEAGGAPSSYNEQF
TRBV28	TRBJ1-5	ASSEAGGLGQPQH
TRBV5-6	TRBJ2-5	ASSPPLAAYQETQY
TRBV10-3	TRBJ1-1	AISQPGGTEAF